Below, 21 T cell receptor beta chains from the same sample are listed, as sequenced in a study of OX40 agonist ivuxolimab in advanced cancers. Only in-frame clones appear in the TCRdb table, and some are missing; sequencing was by immunoSEQ multiplex PCR. The data show some 70,000 clones, approximately 90% seen once. The starting material was CD4+ or CD8+ T cells sorted from blood, obtained in a trial of the OX40 agonist ivuxolimab. These receptors came from an adult with an advanced solid tumor such as melanoma, head and neck, liver or kidney cancer.

The gene calls are TRBV9 and TRBJ1-4; no clear D. This CDR3 is built from 15 residues. V was cut by 0 bases and J by 8 bases, with 14 bases left in between. Germline CDR1 and CDR2: SGDLS and YYNGEE. CDR3 residues: CASSVEAASREKLFF. The CDR3 DNA reads TGTGCCAGCAGCGTAGAGGCAGCCTCGAGAGAAAAACTGTTTTTT.

The V gene is TRBV11-3, the J gene TRBJ2-2; 7 bases fit TRBD1. Per the germline V gene, CDR1 is SGHNT and CDR2 is YENEEA. V lost 4 bases and J lost 4; bases outside the gene matches: 6. The CDR3 covers 15 residues. The CDR3 DNA is TGTGCCAGCAGCTCCGAGGGGGCGATCACCGGGGAGCTGTTTTTT. This encodes CASSSEGAITGELFF.

The J gene is TRBJ2-5, the V gene TRBV7-9; no reliable D call. Germline values: CDR1 SEHNR, CDR2 FQNEAQ (reference sequence). Trimming stripped 6 bases from V and 0 bases from J, with 11 bases between. The CDR3 length is 14 residues. CDR3 coding DNA: TGTGCCAGCAGGTCCACAGCGTACCAAGAGACCCAGTACTTC. As protein: CASRSTAYQETQYF.

The gene calls are TRBV10-3 and TRBJ2-3; 11 bases are a match to TRBD2. This CDR3 has 14 amino acids. The germline gives CDR1 ENHRY, CDR2 SYGVKD. V lost 8 bases to trimming and J lost 8 bases; unmatched junction nucleotides: 9. The DNA for the CDR3 is TGTGCCATCTCCCCGGAGGGGACTAGCGGTACGCAGTATTTT. It codes for CAISPEGTSGTQYF.

V usage is TRBV5-4 and J usage is TRBJ1-1, with D uncertain. Germline CDR1 is SGHNT and CDR2 is YYREEE (reference sequence). This CDR3 has 12 amino acids. The V end was cut by 4 bases, the J end by 3 bases, with 7 bases between. For the CDR3, the DNA is TGTGCCAGCAGCCCGCGGGACACTGAAGCTTTCTTT. Translated: CASSPRDTEAFF. The complete variable domain, with remaining parts taken from reference TRBV5-4 and TRBJ1-1, reads ETGVTQSPTHLIKTRGQQVTLRCSSQSGHNTVSWYQQALGQGPQFIFQYYREEENGRGNFPPRFSGLQFPNYSSELNVNALELDDSALYLCASSPRDTEAFFGQGTRLTVV.

The V call is TRBV7-2, the J call TRBJ2-2; 8 bases agree with TRBD1. Trimming at V came to 1 base and at J to 4 bases, leaving 5 bases not matched to a gene. The CDR3 runs 16 residues. Germline loops: CDR1 SGHTA, CDR2 FQGNSA. The CDR3 reads CASSLEPDRATGELFF. The CDR3 region has the DNA TGTGCCAGCAGCTTAGAACCGGACAGGGCCACCGGGGAGCTGTTTTTT.

This clone came up a few times. The chain has TRBV11-1 and TRBJ2-6; 12 positions agree with TRBD2. Germline CDR1 is SGHAT and CDR2 is FQDESV (reference sequence). The CDR3 is 18 amino acids. J lost 0 bases, V lost 5 bases, and 5 bases had no gene match. The CDR3 loop reads CASSLTSGGRSGANVLTF. The CDR3 DNA is TGTGCCAGCAGCCTTACTAGCGGGGGGCGCTCTGGGGCCAACGTCCTGACTTTC.

The V and J genes are TRBV5-1 and TRBJ2-3, with 8 bases identical to TRBD2. The J segment lost 4 bases and the V segment lost 1 base, leaving 5 bases of the junction unmatched. The CDR3 is made up of 15 amino acids. The germline gives CDR1 SGHRS, CDR2 YFSETQ. The CDR3 sequence is CASSLFSGESDTQYF. CDR3 in DNA: TGCGCCAGCAGCTTGTTTAGCGGGGAGTCAGATACGCAGTATTTT.

The chain carries TRBV5-6 and TRBJ1-4; TRBD1 matches at 7 bases. The CDR3 consists of 13 residues. V lost 2 bases, J lost 13 bases, and 8 bases stayed unmatched. CDR1 and CDR2 (germline): SGHDT, YYEEEE. CDR3: CASSLGRGKRLFF. Written as DNA, the CDR3 is TGTGCCAGCAGCTTAGGCAGGGGGAAACGACTGTTTTTT. Variable domain in full (rest from reference TRBV5-6 and TRBJ1-4): DAGVTQSPTHLIKTRGQQVTLRCSPKSGHDTVSWYQQALGQGPQFIFQYYEEEERQRGNFPDRFSGHQFPNYSSELNVNALLLGDSALYLCASSLGRGKRLFFGSGTQLSVL.

This clone was seen a handful of times. The rearrangement links TRBV12-5 to TRBJ2-5, with D hard to call. Trimming cost V 4 bases and J 5 bases, with 8 bases left between them. The CDR3 has 12 amino acids. Germline V gene sequence: CDR1 LGHNT, CDR2 FRNRAP. DNA of the CDR3: TGTGCTAGTGGTTCCCGTCTGGAGACCCAGTACTTC. Its translation: CASGSRLETQYF.

This clone was counted a single time. CDR3 sequence (DNA): TGTGCCAGCAGCTTGAGGGGGGGCCCTGGAAACACCATATATTTT. Its translation is CASSLRGGPGNTIYF. The chain links TRBV7-2 to TRBJ1-3; D perhaps matches TRBD1 (6 bases). Per germline, CDR1 SGHTA and CDR2 FQGNSA. Trimming stripped 3 bases from V and 2 bases from J, with 11 bases between. CDR3 size: 15 residues.

V gene TRBV19 combines with J gene TRBJ2-3; D possibly uses TRBD1 or TRBD2 (5 bases each). CDR1 and CDR2 (germline): LNHDA, SQIVND (reference sequence). There are 15 residues in the CDR3. V lost 4 bases, J lost 2 bases, and 13 bases lay in between. The chain's CDR3 is CASSNDGAYTDTQYF. For the CDR3, the DNA is TGTGCCAGTAGTAATGACGGGGCCTACACAGATACGCAGTATTTT. Full variable domain (missing parts from reference TRBV19 and TRBJ2-3): DGGITQSPKYLFRKEGQNVTLSCEQNLNHDAMYWYRQDPGQGLRLIYYSQIVNDFQKGDIAEGYSVSREKKESFPLTVTSAQKNPTAFYLCASSNDGAYTDTQYFGPGTRLTVL.

The chain is built from TRBV11-2 and TRBJ1-1; no definite D call. The germline V gene encodes CDR1 SGHAT and CDR2 FQNNGV. The CDR3 spans 15 residues. The germline V and J ends were trimmed by 2 bases and 4 bases, with 14 bases remaining between them. The CDR3 DNA follows: TGTGCCAGCAGCTTAAGCGTAACGGCTAGCACTGAAGCTTTCTTT. This encodes CASSLSVTASTEAFF.

The chain is built from TRBV30 and TRBJ1-2; a weak D match, TRBD1 (6 bases). V was clipped by 8 bases and J by 4 bases, with 23 bases between them. CDR3 length: 15 amino acids. Germline V CDR1 and CDR2: GTSNPN, SVGIG (reference sequence). The chain's CDR3 is CAALTTGRGFYGYTF. The CDR3 coding sequence is TGTGCCGCACTAACTACGGGCAGGGGATTCTATGGCTACACCTTC.

The rearrangement joins TRBV4-2 to TRBJ2-2, with 13 bases fitting TRBD2. CDR3 size: 17 residues. In germline, CDR1 is LGHNA, CDR2 YNFKEQ. Trimming took 4 bases from V and 1 from J; bases not matched to a gene: 3. The CDR3, as DNA: TGTGCCAGCAGCCCACGACTAGCGGGGGGGAACACCGGGGAGCTGTTTTTT. Its protein product is CASSPRLAGGNTGELFF.

For the CDR3, the DNA is TGTGCCAGCAGCTTCCAGTCGTCGGGGGAGCTGTTTTTT. This gives the protein CASSFQSSGELFF. The V gene is TRBV7-9, the J gene TRBJ2-2; D not certain. V lost 3 bases and J 8 bases, leaving 10 bases between the germline ends. Germline V gene lookup returns CDR1 SEHNR and CDR2 FQNEAQ (reference sequence). This CDR3 has 13 amino acids.

The chain joins TRBV5-1 to TRBJ1-4, with 7 bases aligning to TRBD1. Per germline, CDR1 SGHRS and CDR2 YFSETQ. J was trimmed by 2 bases and V by 0 bases; bases with no gene match: 7. The CDR3 extends over 17 amino acids. CDR3 in DNA: TGCGCCAGCAGCTTGGCGACAGGGCTTGGTACTAATGAAAAACTGTTTTTT. It codes for CASSLATGLGTNEKLFF.

This chain joins TRBV7-9 and TRBJ1-1, with D perhaps TRBD1 (6 bases). The germline V and J ends were trimmed by 5 bases and 6 bases, with 16 bases remaining between them. Per the germline V gene, CDR1 is SEHNR and CDR2 is FQNEAQ (reference sequence). This CDR3 is 14 amino acids long. The CDR3 sequence: CASSVRGGAPEAFF. The CDR3 DNA is TGTGCCAGCAGCGTTAGGGGGGGGGCCCCTGAAGCTTTCTTT.

The chain combines TRBV9 with TRBJ2-1; either TRBD1 or TRBD2 may fit D (5 bases each). V gave up 6 bases and J gave up 7 bases, with 20 bases separating them. The length of the CDR3 is 15 residues. Germline CDR1 is SGDLS and CDR2 is YYNGEE. The CDR3 is CASTYGTASENEQFF. CDR3 nucleotides: TGTGCCAGCACCTACGGGACCGCATCGGAAAATGAGCAGTTCTTC.

The chain has TRBV5-1 and TRBJ1-6; D uncertain. The germline V gene has CDR1 SGHRS and CDR2 YFSETQ. The CDR3 runs 15 residues. Trimming took off 1 base at V and 6 bases at J, with 11 bases between the two ends. DNA for the CDR3: TGCGCCAGCAGCTTGACCCGGGCAGGTAATTCACCCCTCCACTTT. It is translated as CASSLTRAGNSPLHF.

The gene calls are TRBV12-1 and TRBJ1-2; the D call TRBD1 from the table was never checked on the DNA. TRBV12-1 counts as a pseudogene. The CDR3 is 12 residues long. The CDR3 DNA follows: TGTGCCAGCGACAGGGGTGTCGGAGGCTACACCTTC. As protein: CASDRGVGGYTF.